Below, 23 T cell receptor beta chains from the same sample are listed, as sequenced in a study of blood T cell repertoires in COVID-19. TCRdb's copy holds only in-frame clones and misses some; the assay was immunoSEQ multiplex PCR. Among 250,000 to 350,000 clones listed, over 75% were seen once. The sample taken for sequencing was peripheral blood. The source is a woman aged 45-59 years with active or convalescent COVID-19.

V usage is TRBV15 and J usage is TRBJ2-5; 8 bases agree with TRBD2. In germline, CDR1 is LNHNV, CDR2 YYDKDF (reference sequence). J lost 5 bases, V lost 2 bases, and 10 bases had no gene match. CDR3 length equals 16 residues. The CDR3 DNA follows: TGTGCCACCAGCAGACAATCTCGGGGACTAGTCGAGACCCAGTACTTC. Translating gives CATSRQSRGLVETQYF.

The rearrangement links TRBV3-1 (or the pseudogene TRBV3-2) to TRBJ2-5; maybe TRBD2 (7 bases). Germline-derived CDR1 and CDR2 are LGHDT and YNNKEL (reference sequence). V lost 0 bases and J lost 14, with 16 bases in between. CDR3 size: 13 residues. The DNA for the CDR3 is TGTGCCAGCAGCCAAGATTCGGGGGGCCGGACTTACTTC. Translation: CASSQDSGGRTYF.

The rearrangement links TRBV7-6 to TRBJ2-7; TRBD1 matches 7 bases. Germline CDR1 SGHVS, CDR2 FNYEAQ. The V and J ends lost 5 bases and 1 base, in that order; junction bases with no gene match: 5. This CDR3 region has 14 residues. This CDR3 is CASSHPGQSYEQYF. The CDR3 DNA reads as TGTGCCAGCAGCCATCCGGGACAGTCCTACGAGCAGTACTTC.

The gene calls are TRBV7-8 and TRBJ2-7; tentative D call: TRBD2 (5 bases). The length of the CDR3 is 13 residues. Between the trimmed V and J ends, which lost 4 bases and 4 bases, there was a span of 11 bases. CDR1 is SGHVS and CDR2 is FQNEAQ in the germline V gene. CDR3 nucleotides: TGTGCCAGCAGCTGGGGTAGGGAGTACGAGCAGTACTTC. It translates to CASSWGREYEQYF.

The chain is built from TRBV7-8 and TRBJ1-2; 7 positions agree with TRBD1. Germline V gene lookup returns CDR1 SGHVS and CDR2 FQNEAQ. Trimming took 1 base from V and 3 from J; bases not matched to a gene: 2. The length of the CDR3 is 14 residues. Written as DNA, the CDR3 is TGTGCCAGCAGCTTAGACAGGGGAGACTATGGCTACACCTTC. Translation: CASSLDRGDYGYTF.

Written as DNA, the CDR3 is TGTGCCAGCGGACTAGCTACCGGGGAGCTGTTTTTT. Translation: CASGLATGELFF. This chain links TRBV27 with TRBJ2-2; 8 bases line up with TRBD2. Looked up from germline, CDR1 is MNHEY and CDR2 is SMNVEV (reference sequence). The CDR3 has 12 amino acids. The junction had 1 base not matched to a gene; V was cut back by 8 bases and J by 5 bases.

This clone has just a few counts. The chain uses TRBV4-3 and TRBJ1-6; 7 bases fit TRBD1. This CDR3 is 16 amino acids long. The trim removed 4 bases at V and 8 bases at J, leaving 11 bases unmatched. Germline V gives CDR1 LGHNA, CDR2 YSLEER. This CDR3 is CASSLGAGGLDSPLHF. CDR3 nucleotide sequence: TGCGCCAGCAGCCTAGGGGCAGGGGGATTGGATTCACCCCTCCACTTT.

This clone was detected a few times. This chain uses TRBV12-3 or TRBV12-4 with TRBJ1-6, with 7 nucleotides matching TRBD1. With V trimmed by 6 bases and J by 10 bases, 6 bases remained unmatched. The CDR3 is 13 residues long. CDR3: CASRSQGKSPLHF. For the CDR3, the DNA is TGTGCCAGCAGGTCACAGGGGAAGTCACCCCTCCACTTT.

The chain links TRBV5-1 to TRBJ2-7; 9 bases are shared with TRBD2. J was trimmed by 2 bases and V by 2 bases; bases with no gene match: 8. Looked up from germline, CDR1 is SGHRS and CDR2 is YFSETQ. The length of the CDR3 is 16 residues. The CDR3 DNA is TGCGCCAGCAGCTTACCCCCAGCGGGAGGCGCCTACGAGCAGTACTTC. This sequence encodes CASSLPPAGGAYEQYF.

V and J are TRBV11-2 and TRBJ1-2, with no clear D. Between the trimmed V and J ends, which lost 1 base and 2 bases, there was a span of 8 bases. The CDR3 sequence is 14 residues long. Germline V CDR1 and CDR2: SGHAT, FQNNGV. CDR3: CASSLVSLNYGYTF. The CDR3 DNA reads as TGTGCCAGCAGCTTAGTCTCTCTAAACTATGGCTACACCTTC.

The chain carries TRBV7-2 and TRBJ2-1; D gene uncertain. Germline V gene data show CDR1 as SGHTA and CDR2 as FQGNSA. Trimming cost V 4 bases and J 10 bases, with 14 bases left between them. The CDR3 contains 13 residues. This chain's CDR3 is CASSSLTGGEQFF. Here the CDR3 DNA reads TGTGCCAGCAGCTCCCTGACGGGTGGGGAGCAGTTCTTC.

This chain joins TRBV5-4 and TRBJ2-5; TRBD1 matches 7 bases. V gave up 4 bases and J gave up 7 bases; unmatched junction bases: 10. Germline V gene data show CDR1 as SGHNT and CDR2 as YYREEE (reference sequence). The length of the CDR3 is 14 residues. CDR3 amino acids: CASSRQGEPVTQYF. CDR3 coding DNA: TGTGCCAGCAGCAGACAGGGTGAACCTGTGACCCAGTACTTC.

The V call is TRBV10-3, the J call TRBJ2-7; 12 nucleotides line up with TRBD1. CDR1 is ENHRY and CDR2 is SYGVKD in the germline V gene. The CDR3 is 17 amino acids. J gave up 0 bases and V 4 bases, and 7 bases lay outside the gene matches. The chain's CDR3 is CAISVLPGQGASYEQYF. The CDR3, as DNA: TGTGCCATCAGTGTCCTTCCGGGACAGGGGGCCTCCTACGAGCAGTACTTC.

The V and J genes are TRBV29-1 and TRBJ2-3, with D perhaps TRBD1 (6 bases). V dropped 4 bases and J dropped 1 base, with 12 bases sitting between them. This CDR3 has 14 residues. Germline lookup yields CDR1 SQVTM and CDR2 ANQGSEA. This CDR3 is CSVGGPGGTDTQYF. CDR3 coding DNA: TGCAGCGTTGGGGGTCCAGGGGGCACAGATACGCAGTATTTT.

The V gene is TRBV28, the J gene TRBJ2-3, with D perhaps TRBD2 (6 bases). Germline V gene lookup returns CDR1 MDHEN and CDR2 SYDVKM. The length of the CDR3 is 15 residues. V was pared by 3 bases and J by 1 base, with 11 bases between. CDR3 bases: TGTGCCAGCAGTTTTACCGGGACTGGCACAGATACGCAGTATTTT. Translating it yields CASSFTGTGTDTQYF.

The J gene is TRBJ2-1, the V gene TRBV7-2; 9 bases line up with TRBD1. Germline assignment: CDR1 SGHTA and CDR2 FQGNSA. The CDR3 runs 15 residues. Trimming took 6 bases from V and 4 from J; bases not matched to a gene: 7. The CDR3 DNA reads TGTGCCAGCAGAACCGGGACAGGGCCTTACAATGAGCAGTTCTTC. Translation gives CASRTGTGPYNEQFF.

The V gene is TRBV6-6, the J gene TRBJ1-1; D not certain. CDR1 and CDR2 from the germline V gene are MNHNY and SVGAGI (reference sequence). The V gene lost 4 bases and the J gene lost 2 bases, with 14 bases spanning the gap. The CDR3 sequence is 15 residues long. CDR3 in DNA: TGTGCCAGCAGTTCCCCATGGGAGGTAAACACTGAAGCTTTCTTT. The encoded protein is CASSSPWEVNTEAFF.

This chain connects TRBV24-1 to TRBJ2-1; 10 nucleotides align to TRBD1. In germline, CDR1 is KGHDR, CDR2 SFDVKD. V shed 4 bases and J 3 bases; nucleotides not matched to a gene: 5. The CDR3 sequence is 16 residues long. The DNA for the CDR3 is TGTGCCACCAGTGACTGGACAGGGGGTGGCTACAATGAGCAGTTCTTC. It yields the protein CATSDWTGGGYNEQFF.

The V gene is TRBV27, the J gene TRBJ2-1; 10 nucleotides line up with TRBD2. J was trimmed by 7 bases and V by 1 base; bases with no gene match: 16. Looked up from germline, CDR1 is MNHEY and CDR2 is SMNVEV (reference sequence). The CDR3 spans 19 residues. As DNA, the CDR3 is TGTGCCAGCAGTTTATACCCCCCAGGACTAGCGGTTCTGGTAAATGAGCAGTTCTTC. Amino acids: CASSLYPPGLAVLVNEQFF.

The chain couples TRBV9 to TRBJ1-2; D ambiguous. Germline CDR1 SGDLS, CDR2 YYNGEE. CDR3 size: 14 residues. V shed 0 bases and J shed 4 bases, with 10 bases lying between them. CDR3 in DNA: TGTGCCAGCAGCGTAGATGGGGAGGGCTATGGCTACACCTTC. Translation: CASSVDGEGYGYTF.

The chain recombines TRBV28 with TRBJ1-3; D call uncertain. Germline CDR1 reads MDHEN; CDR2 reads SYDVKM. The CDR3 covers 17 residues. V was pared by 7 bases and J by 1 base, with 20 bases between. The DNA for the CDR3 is TGTGCCAGCATAAGTAGCGGGAGGGTTTATTCTGGAAACACCATATATTTT. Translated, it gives CASISSGRVYSGNTIYF.

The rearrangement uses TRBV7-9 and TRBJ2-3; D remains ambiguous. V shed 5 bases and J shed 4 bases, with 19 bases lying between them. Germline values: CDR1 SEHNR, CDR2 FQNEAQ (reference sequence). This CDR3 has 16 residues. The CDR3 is CASSRIDSSAPDTQYF. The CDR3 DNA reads TGTGCCAGCAGCCGCATCGACTCGTCCGCACCAGATACGCAGTATTTT.

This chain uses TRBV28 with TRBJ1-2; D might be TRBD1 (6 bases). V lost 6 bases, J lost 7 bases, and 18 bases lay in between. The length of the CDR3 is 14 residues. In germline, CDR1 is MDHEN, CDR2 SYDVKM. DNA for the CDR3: TGTGCCAGCAGGATCGGCCAGGGGATTCCTGGCTACACCTTC. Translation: CASRIGQGIPGYTF.